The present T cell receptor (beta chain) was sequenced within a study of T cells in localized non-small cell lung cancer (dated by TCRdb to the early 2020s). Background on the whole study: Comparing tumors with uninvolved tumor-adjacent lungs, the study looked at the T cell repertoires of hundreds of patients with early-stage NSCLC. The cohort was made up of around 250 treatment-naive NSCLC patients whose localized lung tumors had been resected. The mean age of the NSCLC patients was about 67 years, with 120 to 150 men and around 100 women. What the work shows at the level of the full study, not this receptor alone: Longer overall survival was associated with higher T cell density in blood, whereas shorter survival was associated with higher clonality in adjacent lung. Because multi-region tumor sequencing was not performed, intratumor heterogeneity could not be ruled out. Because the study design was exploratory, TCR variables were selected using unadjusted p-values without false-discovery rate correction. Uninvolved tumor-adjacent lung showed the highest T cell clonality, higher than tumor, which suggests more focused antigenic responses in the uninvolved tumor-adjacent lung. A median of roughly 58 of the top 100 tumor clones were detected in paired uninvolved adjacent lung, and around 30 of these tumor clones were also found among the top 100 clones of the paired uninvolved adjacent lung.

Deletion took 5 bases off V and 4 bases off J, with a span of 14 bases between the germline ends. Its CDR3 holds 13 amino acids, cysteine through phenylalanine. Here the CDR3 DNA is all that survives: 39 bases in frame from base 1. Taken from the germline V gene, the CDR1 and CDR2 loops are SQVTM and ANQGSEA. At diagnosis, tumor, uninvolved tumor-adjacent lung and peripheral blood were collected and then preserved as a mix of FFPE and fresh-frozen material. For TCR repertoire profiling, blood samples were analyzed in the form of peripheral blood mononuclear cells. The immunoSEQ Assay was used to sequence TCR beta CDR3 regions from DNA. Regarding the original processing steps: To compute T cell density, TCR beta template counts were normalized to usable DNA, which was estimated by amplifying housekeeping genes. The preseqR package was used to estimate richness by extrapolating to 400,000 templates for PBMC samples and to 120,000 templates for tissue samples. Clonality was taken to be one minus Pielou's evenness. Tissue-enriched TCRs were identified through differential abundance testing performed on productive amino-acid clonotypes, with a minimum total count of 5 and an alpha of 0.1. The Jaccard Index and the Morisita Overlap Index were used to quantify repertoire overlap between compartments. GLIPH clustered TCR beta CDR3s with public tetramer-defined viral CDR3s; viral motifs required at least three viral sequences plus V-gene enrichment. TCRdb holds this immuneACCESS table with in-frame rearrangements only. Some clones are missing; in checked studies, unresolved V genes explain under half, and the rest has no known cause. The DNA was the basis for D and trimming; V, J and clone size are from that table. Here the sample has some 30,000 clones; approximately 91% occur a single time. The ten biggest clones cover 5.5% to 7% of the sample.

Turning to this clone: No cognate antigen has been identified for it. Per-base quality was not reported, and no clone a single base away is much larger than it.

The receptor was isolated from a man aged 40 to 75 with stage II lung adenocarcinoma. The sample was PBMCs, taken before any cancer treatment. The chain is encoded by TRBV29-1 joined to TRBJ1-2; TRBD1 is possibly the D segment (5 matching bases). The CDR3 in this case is CSVSLGLRYGYTF. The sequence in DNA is TGCAGCGTTTCCCTGGGACTCCGCTATGGCTACACCTTC.